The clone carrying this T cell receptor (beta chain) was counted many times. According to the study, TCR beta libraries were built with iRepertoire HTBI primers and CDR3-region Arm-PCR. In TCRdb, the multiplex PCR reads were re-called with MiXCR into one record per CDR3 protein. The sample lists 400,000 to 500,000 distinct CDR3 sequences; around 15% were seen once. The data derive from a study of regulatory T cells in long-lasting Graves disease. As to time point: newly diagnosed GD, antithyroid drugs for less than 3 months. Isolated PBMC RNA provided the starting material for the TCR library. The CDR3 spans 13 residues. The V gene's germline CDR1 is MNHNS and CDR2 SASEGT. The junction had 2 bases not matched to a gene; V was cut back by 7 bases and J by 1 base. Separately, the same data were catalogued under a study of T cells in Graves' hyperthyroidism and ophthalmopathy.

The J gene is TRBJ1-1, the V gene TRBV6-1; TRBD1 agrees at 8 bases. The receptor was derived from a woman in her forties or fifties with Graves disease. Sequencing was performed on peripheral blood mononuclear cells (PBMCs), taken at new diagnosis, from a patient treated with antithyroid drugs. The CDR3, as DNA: TGTGCCAGCACAGGACAGGGGAACACTGAAGCTTTCTTT. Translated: CASTGQGNTEAFF.